This record concerns one T cell receptor (beta chain) sequence. Its antigen is undetermined. This specimen belongs to a study of cytomegalovirus exposure and HLA in healthy donors. Findings of the study overall: There were under 200 TCR beta chains listed as cytomegalovirus-associated. Subsequent analysis showed first-cohort TCR clusters tending to co-occur in 120 validation repertoires. The CMV antigen specificity of a few CMV-associated chains was confirmed through in vitro analysis.

Libraries were prepared by immunoSEQ multiplex PCR; TCRdb keeps only in-frame clonotypes and omits some of them. The table records 110,000 or so clones, around 95% of them present only once. This CDR3 region has 13 residues. J gave up 7 bases and V 7 bases, and 10 bases lay outside the gene matches. Germline V gene data show CDR1 as ENHRY and CDR2 as SYGVKD. The donors were in the roughly 120-subject validation cohort; that cohort was separate from the roughly 700-subject first cohort. This clonotype was obtained from a woman aged 18-29 years in good health and CMV-seronegative. The chain uses TRBV10-3 and TRBJ2-7; the match to TRBD1 covers 7 bases. Sample: PBMCs. CDR3 sequence: CAIKGTDSEEQYF. CDR3 DNA: TGTGCCATCAAGGGGACAGATTCTGAGGAGCAGTACTTC.